This entry lists 23 T cell receptor beta chains sequenced from one sample in a study of CD8+ T cells in alopecia areata (dated by TCRdb to the late 2010s). Receptors were amplified or captured by the immunoSEQ multiplex PCR assay. To provide template for TCR sequencing, every sample had RNA extracted and reverse transcribed into cDNA. The clones in this table, taken by TCRdb from immuneACCESS, are in-frame only. Not every clone is retained; where verified, under half of the shortfall comes from an unresolved V gene, and the cause of the rest is unknown. The sample includes some 110,000 clones, with about three fifths observed a single time. Together, the top ten hold over 9% of the sample. The label giving this sample's time point can be read as: around 26 weeks on oral tofacitinib. The treatment or condition label, read with the paper, signifies: oral pan-JAK inhibitor, 5-10 mg twice daily. The starting material was CD8+ T cells sorted from blood, obtained at week 24, from a patient treated with tofacitinib. These receptors came from a human donor with alopecia areata.

The V gene is TRBV4-1, the J gene TRBJ2-1; D possibly matches TRBD1 or TRBD2 (5 bases each). Looked up from germline, CDR1 is MGHRA and CDR2 is YSYEKL. The ends were cut back, 4 bases at V and 8 bases at J, with 9 bases in the middle. The CDR3 length is 12 residues. CDR3 nucleotides: TGCGCCAGCAGCCCACGGGGCCATGAGCAGTTCTTC. This sequence encodes CASSPRGHEQFF.

The chain couples TRBV5-4 to TRBJ2-7; 7 nucleotides match TRBD2. Germline assignment: CDR1 SGHNT and CDR2 YYREEE (reference sequence). V was pared by 0 bases and J by 7 bases, with 1 base of the junction left unmatched. CDR3 length: 12 residues. CDR3 nucleotide sequence: TGTGCCAGCAGCTTGGCAGCGGGGGAGCAGTACTTC. Its protein is CASSLAAGEQYF.

The count of this clone is one. This chain uses TRBV19 with TRBJ1-1; D might be TRBD1 (5 bases). Trimming left V 5 bases short and J 3 bases short, with 13 bases between. CDR1 and CDR2 from the germline V gene are LNHDA and SQIVND (reference sequence). The CDR3 runs 14 residues. The CDR3 nucleotides are TGTGCCAGTAGTTCGGGACGGCGCGACACTGAAGCTTTCTTT. Translated: CASSSGRRDTEAFF.

In its sample, this clone was seen many times. The rearrangement links TRBV19 to TRBJ1-1, with D possibly TRBD1 on 5 matching bases. CDR3 length: 13 residues. V was cut by 3 bases and J by 3 bases, with 8 bases left in between. Germline V gene data show CDR1 as LNHDA and CDR2 as SQIVND (reference sequence). This chain's CDR3 is CASSILRDTEAFF. For the CDR3, the DNA is TGTGCCAGTAGTATCCTCAGGGACACTGAAGCTTTCTTT.

CDR3 in amino acids: CASRGPEDTQYF. The CDR3 DNA reads as TGCGCCAGCAGGGGTCCGGAGGATACGCAGTATTTT. The rearrangement links TRBV10-2 to TRBJ2-3; D not certain. Trimming stripped 6 bases from V and 6 bases from J, with 10 bases between. The CDR3 is made up of 12 amino acids. Germline lookup yields CDR1 WSHSY and CDR2 SAAADI.

Note on this clone: Other nucleotide sequences from this sample produce the same CDR3. This rearrangement joins TRBV6-5 to TRBJ2-1; tentatively, D is TRBD1 or TRBD2 (5 bases each). V was pared by 2 bases and J by 7 bases, with 9 bases between. The CDR3 extends over 13 amino acids. Germline V lookup: CDR1 MNHEY, CDR2 SVGAGI. CDR3 coding DNA: TGTGCCAGCAGTTACCCAGAGGGGAATGAGCAGTTCTTC. Translating gives CASSYPEGNEQFF.

The J gene is TRBJ2-7, the V gene TRBV30; TRBD2 matches at 7 bases. Looked up from germline, CDR1 is GTSNPN and CDR2 is SVGIG (reference sequence). V lost 0 bases to trimming and J lost 2 bases; unmatched junction nucleotides: 7. The CDR3 runs 15 residues. The CDR3 region has the DNA TGTGCCTGGAGTGTTATCGCCGGGGGGACCTACGAGCAGTACTTC. This encodes CAWSVIAGGTYEQYF.

The gene calls are TRBV14 and TRBJ2-7; tentative D call: TRBD1 (7 bases). This CDR3 is built from 17 residues. Trimming pared 3 bases from V and 4 bases from J, leaving 22 bases between. From germline, CDR1 is SGHDN and CDR2 FVKESK. DNA of the CDR3: TGTGCCAGCAGCCAGCCTTTTGACAGGGAGGAACCTTACGAGCAGTACTTC. Translated, it gives CASSQPFDREEPYEQYF. The full variable domain, its missing parts supplied by reference TRBV14 and TRBJ2-7, is EAGVTQFPSHSVIEKGQTVTLRCDPISGHDNLYWYRRVMGKEIKFLLHFVKESKQDESGMPNNRFLAERTGGTYSTLKVQPAELEDSGVYFCASSQPFDREEPYEQYFGPGTRLTVT.

This rearrangement joins TRBV13 to TRBJ2-4; TRBD1 aligns across 7 bases. V trimming: 0 bases; J trimming: 6 bases; junction bases outside the gene matches: 5. The CDR3 runs 15 residues. Germline V CDR1 and CDR2: PRHDT, FYEKMQ (reference sequence). This CDR3 is CASSLGTGIVNIQYF. The CDR3 bases are TGTGCCAGCAGCTTAGGGACAGGGATCGTAAACATTCAGTACTTC.

The J gene is TRBJ1-5, the V gene TRBV4-1; D gene uncertain. CDR3 size: 16 residues. Germline CDR1 MGHRA, CDR2 YSYEKL. Trimming removed 0 bases at V and 1 base at J, with 10 bases between. In nucleotides, the CDR3 is TGCGCCAGCAGCCAAGAGGGCGGCGGAAGCAATCAGCCCCAGCATTTT. It yields the protein CASSQEGGGSNQPQHF.

The chain is built from TRBV7-9 and TRBJ1-2; D might be TRBD1 (5 bases). CDR3 length: 13 residues. Trimming cost V 1 base and J 4 bases, with 7 bases left between them. Germline CDR1 SEHNR, CDR2 FQNEAQ (reference sequence). This chain's CDR3 is CASSLVDSYGYTF. The CDR3 coding sequence is TGTGCCAGCAGCTTAGTAGACAGCTATGGCTACACCTTC. Using reference TRBV7-9 and TRBJ1-2 for the parts outside the CDR3, the full variable domain is DTGVSQNPRHKITKRGQNVTFRCDPISEHNRLYWYRQTLGQGPEFLTYFQNEAQLEKSRLLSDRFSAERPKGSFSTLEIQRTEQGDSAMYLCASSLVDSYGYTFGSGTRLTVV.

The chain employs TRBV18 and TRBJ2-1; D may match TRBD1 or TRBD2 (5 bases each). V was cut by 0 bases and J by 0 bases, with 12 bases left in between. This CDR3 comprises 17 residues. CDR1 and CDR2 (germline): KGHSH, LQKENI. For the CDR3, the DNA is TGTGCCAGCTCACCACCGCTGGGGACCATCTCCTACAATGAGCAGTTCTTC. Amino acids: CASSPPLGTISYNEQFF.

The rearrangement uses TRBV13 and TRBJ1-6; D is unresolved. The CDR3 covers 13 residues. V was pared by 4 bases and J by 7 bases, with 8 bases between. Germline CDR1 reads PRHDT; CDR2 reads FYEKMQ (reference sequence). This CDR3 is CASSSPSNSPLHF. As DNA, the CDR3 is TGTGCCAGCAGCTCCCCCTCGAATTCACCCCTCCACTTT.

The chain employs TRBV30 and TRBJ1-4; tentative D call: TRBD1 (5 bases). Germline CDR1 GTSNPN, CDR2 SVGIG (reference sequence). Trimming left V 0 bases short and J 8 bases short, with 13 bases between. The CDR3 runs 14 residues. The CDR3 region is CAWSVLAGGEKLFF. The DNA for the CDR3 is TGTGCCTGGAGTGTACTGGCGGGGGGAGAAAAACTGTTTTTT. Combining the CDR3 with reference TRBV30 and TRBJ1-4 gives the whole variable domain SQTIHQWPATLVQPVGSPLSLECTVEGTSNPNLYWYRQAAGRGLQLLFYSVGIGQISSEVPQNLSASRPQDRQFILSSKKLLLSDSGFYLCAWSVLAGGEKLFFGSGTQLSVL.

The genes are TRBV7-9 and TRBJ2-5, with D possibly TRBD1 on 8 matching bases. This CDR3 region has 16 residues. Trimming took off 5 bases at V and 5 bases at J, with 21 bases between the two ends. Germline CDR1 is SEHNR and CDR2 is FQNEAQ (reference sequence). This CDR3 is CASSRDRGLLGETQYF. The CDR3 DNA reads as TGTGCCAGCAGCCGAGACAGGGGACTACTCGGGGAGACCCAGTACTTC. The full variable domain, in which reference TRBV7-9 and TRBJ2-5 provide the parts outside the CDR3, is DTGVSQNPRHKITKRGQNVTFRCDPISEHNRLYWYRQTLGQGPEFLTYFQNEAQLEKSRLLSDRFSAERPKGSFSTLEIQRTEQGDSAMYLCASSRDRGLLGETQYFGPGTRLLVL.

The chain recombines TRBV7-9 with TRBJ2-7, with TRBD1 matching 8 bases. Trimming cost V 3 bases and J 0 bases; bases outside gene matches: 10. This CDR3 spans 17 amino acids. The germline gives CDR1 SEHNR, CDR2 FQNEAQ (reference sequence). CDR3 in DNA: TGTGCCAGCAGCTTTGACCTCCGGGACAGGAGCTCCTACGAGCAGTACTTC. Translating it yields CASSFDLRDRSSYEQYF. The full variable domain, with the rest looked up from reference TRBV7-9 and TRBJ2-7, is DTGVSQNPRHKITKRGQNVTFRCDPISEHNRLYWYRQTLGQGPEFLTYFQNEAQLEKSRLLSDRFSAERPKGSFSTLEIQRTEQGDSAMYLCASSFDLRDRSSYEQYFGPGTRLTVT.

The chain couples TRBV27 to TRBJ2-7; 14 bases align to TRBD2. The V gene's germline CDR1 is MNHEY and CDR2 SMNVEV (reference sequence). This CDR3 is 16 amino acids long. J was trimmed by 7 bases and V by 6 bases; bases with no gene match: 11. The CDR3 DNA reads as TGTGCCAGCAGACCCCTGGGACTAGCGGGGGTAAGGGAGCAGTACTTC. Translating it yields CASRPLGLAGVREQYF.

The rearrangement links TRBV19 to TRBJ2-7, with D maybe TRBD1 (6 bases). The germline CDR1 and CDR2 sequences are LNHDA and SQIVND (reference sequence). The CDR3 consists of 13 residues. The germline V and J ends were trimmed by 1 base and 7 bases, with 11 bases remaining between them. This CDR3 reads CASSIGVGTEQYF. CDR3 DNA: TGTGCCAGTAGTATAGGCGTCGGGACAGAGCAGTACTTC.

The rearrangement joins TRBV25-1 to TRBJ2-1, with D perhaps matching TRBD1 (6 bases). The CDR3 runs 12 residues. Trimming cost V 5 bases and J 7 bases, with 9 bases left between them. Germline loops: CDR1 MGHDK, CDR2 SYGVNS. The CDR3 coding sequence is TGTGCCAGCAGTTACAGGGTGAATGAGCAGTTCTTC. Protein: CASSYRVNEQFF. Drawing the rest from reference TRBV25-1 and TRBJ2-1, the complete variable domain is EADIYQTPRYLVIGTGKKITLECSQTMGHDKMYWYQQDPGMELHLIHYSYGVNSTEKGDLSSESTVSRIRTEHFPLTLESARPSHTSQYLCASSYRVNEQFFGPGTRLTVL.

V and J are TRBV9 and TRBJ1-4; D ambiguous. The CDR3 is 15 residues long. V shed 0 bases and J shed 5 bases, with 11 bases lying between them. Germline V gene data show CDR1 as SGDLS and CDR2 as YYNGEE. CDR3 bases: TGTGCCAGCAGCGTAGAGGGATACGGGAATGAAAAACTGTTTTTT. It specifies CASSVEGYGNEKLFF.

The J gene is TRBJ2-3, the V gene TRBV2; tentatively, D is TRBD2 (5 bases). CDR3 length: 15 amino acids. V was cut by 8 bases and J by 4 bases, with 19 bases left in between. Germline values: CDR1 SNHLY, CDR2 FYNNEI. In DNA, the CDR3 is TGTGCCAGCGACTACCTCCCGGGCGAGCCAGATACGCAGTATTTT. Translated: CASDYLPGEPDTQYF.

V and J are TRBV6-5 and TRBJ1-5; D remains unclear. Germline V gene sequence: CDR1 MNHEY, CDR2 SVGAGI. Trimming shortened V by 6 bases and J by 0 bases, and 9 bases separated the two germline ends. This CDR3 is 14 amino acids long. CDR3 residues: CASSSPYSNQPQHF. The CDR3 DNA reads TGTGCCAGCAGCTCCCCTTATAGCAATCAGCCCCAGCATTTT.

V gene TRBV27 combines with J gene TRBJ1-2; tentatively, D is TRBD1 (5 bases). The CDR3 consists of 14 residues. With 9 bases removed from V and 7 bases from J, the gap between germline ends came to 21 bases. CDR1 and CDR2 (germline): MNHEY, SMNVEV (reference sequence). Written as DNA, the CDR3 is TGTGCCAGTGGAAACGAGCTAGGGACTTCTGGCTACACCTTC. It specifies CASGNELGTSGYTF.